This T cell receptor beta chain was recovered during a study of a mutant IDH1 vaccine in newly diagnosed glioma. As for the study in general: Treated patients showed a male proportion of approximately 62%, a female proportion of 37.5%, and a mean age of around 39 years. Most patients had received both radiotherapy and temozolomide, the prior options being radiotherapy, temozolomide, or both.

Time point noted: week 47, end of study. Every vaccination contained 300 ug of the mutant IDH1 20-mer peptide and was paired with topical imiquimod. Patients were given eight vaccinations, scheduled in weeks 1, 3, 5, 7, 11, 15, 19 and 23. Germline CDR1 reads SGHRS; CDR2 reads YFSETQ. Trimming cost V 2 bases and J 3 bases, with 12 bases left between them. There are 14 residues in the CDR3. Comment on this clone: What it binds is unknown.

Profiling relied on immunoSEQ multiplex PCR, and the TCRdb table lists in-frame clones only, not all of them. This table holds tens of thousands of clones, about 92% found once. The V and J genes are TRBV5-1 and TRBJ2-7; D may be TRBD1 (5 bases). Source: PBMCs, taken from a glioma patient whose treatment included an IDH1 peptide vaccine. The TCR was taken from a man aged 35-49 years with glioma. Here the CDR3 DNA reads TGCGCCAGCAGCTTAGATGCAGGGATCTACGAGCAGTACTTC. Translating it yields CASSLDAGIYEQYF.